These 23 T cell receptor beta chains share one sample of origin, sequenced in a study of tissue T cells after allogeneic stem cell transplantation. The time point denotes: mouse harvest day 14 after allogeneic transplant. Mouse grafts combined 10^7 T-cell-depleted bone marrow cells with 10^6 splenic CD5+ T cells. Method: immunoSEQ multiplex PCR; TCRdb's copy keeps in-frame clones and lacks some. The sample holds roughly 2,600 clones, around 40% seen once. The sequenced material came from gut tissue. Source of these receptors: a female BALB/c mouse given C57BL/6 T cells with graft-versus-host disease after an allogeneic hematopoietic cell transplant.

Comments on this clone: Germline and genes: mouse. The sequence runs out 1 residue before the end of the CDR3; the remainder is reconstructed from the germline J gene. V is TRBV13-3 and J is TRBJ1-2, with TRBD1 as a possible D gene (6 bases). The CDR3 runs to 16 residues. From germline, CDR1 is NNHDY and CDR2 SYVADS. V was shortened by 1 base and J by 0 bases, with 13 bases between the two germline ends. The sequenced part of the CDR3 DNA is TGTGCCAGCAGTGATATAGAGGGGGGAACAAACTCCGACTACACC. It is translated as CASSDIEGGTNSDYT. The whole CDR3 sequence reads CASSDIEGGTNSDYTF.

A word on this clone: Gene names follow the mouse nomenclature. The sequenced fragment ends 1 residue before the CDR3 boundary, so the rest is inferred from the germline J gene. The chain links TRBV26 to TRBJ1-6; 7 bases align to TRBD1. TRBJ1-6 is filed as an ORF, its function uncertain. Germline trimming cut 3 bases from V and 8 bases from J; bases unmatched to any gene: 1. This CDR3 has 13 residues. Per germline, CDR1 KGHPV and CDR2 FQNQEV (reference sequence). The CDR3 is CASSLGTDSPLYF. The CDR3 bases that were read are TGTGCCAGCAGTCTCGGGACAGATTCGCCCCTCTAC.

This clone occurred a few times. Genes and germline are mouse. The DNA ends 1 residue before the CDR3 does, and the rest of the CDR3 is filled in from the germline J gene. The chain combines TRBV3 with TRBJ1-5, with D maybe TRBD1 (5 bases). Trimming left V 2 bases short and J 3 bases short, with 8 bases between. This CDR3 has 14 amino acids. Germline values: CDR1 SNHLY, CDR2 FYNGKV (reference sequence). The part of the CDR3 DNA that was read is TGTGCCAGCAGCTTACAGGGAGTCAACCAGGCTCCGCTT. It specifies CASSLQGVNQAPL. The entire CDR3 reads CASSLQGVNQAPLF.

A note on this clone: Gene labels here are mouse ones. Read data end 1 residue before the CDR3 end; the end is taken from the germline J gene. V gene TRBV26 combines with J gene TRBJ2-7, with D unclear. The CDR3 extends over 11 amino acids. The V gene's germline CDR1 is KGHPV and CDR2 FQNQEV (reference sequence). V gave up 4 bases and J gave up 3 bases, with 4 bases separating them. The CDR3 sequence: CASSRYYEQYF. The CDR3 bases that were read are TGTGCCAGCAGTCGATACTATGAACAGTAC.

This clone was recorded a few times. Gene names are the mouse ones. Read sequence stops 1 residue before the CDR3 end, and the germline J gene provides the missing end. The V and J genes are TRBV12-2 and TRBJ2-7; TRBD1 aligns across 11 bases. The V segment lost 0 bases and the J segment 2 bases; nucleotides outside the gene matches: 2. CDR3 length: 15 amino acids. Germline-derived CDR1 and CDR2 are SGHLS and HYDKME. Incomplete CDR3 DNA: TGTGCCAGCTCTCTCTCGGACAGGGGGCCCTATGAACAGTAC. It specifies CASSLSDRGPYEQY. The full CDR3 sequence reads CASSLSDRGPYEQYF. Using reference TRBV12-2 and TRBJ2-7 for the parts outside the CDR3, the full variable domain is NSGVVQSPRYIIKGKGERSILKCIPISGHLSVAWYQQTQGQELKFFIQHYDKMERDKGNLPSRFSVQQFDDYHSEMNMSALELEDSAVYFCASSLSDRGPYEQYFGPGTRLTVL.

This clone was observed a single time. Each gene name is a mouse one. From the germline J gene comes the end of the CDR3, since the read stops 1 residue before it. The rearrangement joins TRBV12-1 to TRBJ2-1; D unclear. Trimming removed 2 bases at V and 1 base at J, with 8 bases between. Germline loops: CDR1 SGHSN, CDR2 HYEKVE. The CDR3 loop spans 14 amino acids. CDR3 in amino acids: CASSPDTNYAEQFF. The CDR3 bases that were read are TGTGCCAGCTCTCCCGACACGAACTATGCTGAGCAGTTC.

Of note for this clone: Gene names denote mouse genes. The missing CDR3 end, 1 residue past where the read stops, is filled in from the germline J gene. The rearrangement links TRBV5 to TRBJ2-1; 12 positions agree with TRBD2. In germline, CDR1 is LGHNA, CDR2 YNLKQL (reference sequence). The V gene end was trimmed by 0 bases and the J gene end by 5 bases; junction bases not matched to a gene: 2. The CDR3 loop spans 16 amino acids. Here the CDR3 reads CASSQEGDWGDAEQFF. Partial CDR3 DNA: TGTGCCAGCAGCCAAGAAGGGGACTGGGGGGATGCTGAGCAGTTC.

About this clone: Gene names denote mouse genes. The CDR3 extends 1 residue past the end of the read, so its final part is completed from the germline J gene. V is TRBV26 and J is TRBJ2-5; tentatively, D is TRBD2 (6 bases). CDR3 length: 16 residues. Trimming left V 1 base short and J 1 base short, with 12 bases between. CDR1 is KGHPV and CDR2 is FQNQEV in the germline V gene (reference sequence). Partial CDR3 DNA: TGTGCCAGCAGTCTGTATCTGGGGTGGGACCAAGACACCCAGTAC. It yields the protein CASSLYLGWDQDTQY. The entire CDR3 sequence reads CASSLYLGWDQDTQYF.

This clone appeared a few times. These gene names are mouse names. The read falls 1 residue short of the CDR3 end, and the missing part is taken from the germline J gene. The chain employs TRBV26 and TRBJ2-3, with D maybe TRBD1 (5 bases). The CDR3 totals 14 residues. V lost 4 bases, J lost 1 base, and 9 bases lay in between. CDR1 KGHPV and CDR2 FQNQEV come from the germline V gene (reference sequence). Here the CDR3 reads CASSHQGGAETLYF. Incomplete CDR3 DNA: TGTGCCAGCAGTCATCAGGGAGGTGCAGAAACGCTGTAT.

This clone turned up a few times. The gene names given are mouse names. The observed sequence ends 1 residue before the CDR3 terminus, with the missing tail filled in from the germline J gene. The V and J genes are TRBV26 and TRBJ2-7; 7 positions match TRBD2. This CDR3 region has 13 residues. CDR1 is KGHPV and CDR2 is FQNQEV in the germline V gene (reference sequence). With 2 bases clipped from V and 4 bases from J, the junction kept 2 bases outside the gene matches. The sequenced part of the CDR3 DNA is TGTGCCAGCAGTCTGAGCTGGGGGTATGAACAGTAC. Its protein product is CASSLSWGYEQY. The whole CDR3 reads CASSLSWGYEQYF.

This clone was counted between two and nine times. Genes and germline are mouse. Coverage ceases 1 residue before the CDR3 finishes, and the germline J gene fills in the end. The rearrangement links TRBV26 to TRBJ2-7; D call uncertain. The CDR3 has 14 residues. Trimming pared 3 bases from V and 0 bases from J, leaving 9 bases between. Germline loops: CDR1 KGHPV, CDR2 FQNQEV (reference sequence). The part of the CDR3 DNA that was read is TGTGCCAGCAGTCTCCGGGTCCCCTCCTATGAACAGTAC. Its translation: CASSLRVPSYEQY. The whole CDR3 is CASSLRVPSYEQYF.

Comments on this clone: The gene names given are mouse names. The read ends 1 residue early relative to the CDR3; the germline J gene fills the gap. The chain combines TRBV26 with TRBJ1-3, with 7 bases aligning to TRBD1. CDR3 size: 15 residues. The trim removed 3 bases at V and 0 bases at J, leaving 2 bases unmatched. Germline V gives CDR1 KGHPV, CDR2 FQNQEV (reference sequence). CDR3 DNA, as far as it was read: TGTGCCAGCAGTCTCAGGGGGGATTCTGGAAATACGCTCTAT. This sequence encodes CASSLRGDSGNTLY. In full, the CDR3 is CASSLRGDSGNTLYF.

About this clone itself: Mouse names are used for the genes. From the germline J gene comes the end of the CDR3, since the read stops 1 residue before it. J is TRBJ2-4 and V is TRBV19, with TRBD2 identical over 13 bases. This CDR3 contains 16 residues. Unmatched junction bases numbered 1, after V lost 3 bases and J lost 0 bases. Germline lookup yields CDR1 FNHDT and CDR2 SITEND (reference sequence). The CDR3 bases that were read are TGTGCCAGCAGTAGGGGACTGGGGGGGAGTCAAAACACCTTGTAC. This encodes CASSRGLGGSQNTLY. The entire CDR3 reads CASSRGLGGSQNTLYF.

Points on this clone: A read error may explain this, as a much larger clone is one base away. Gene names and germline refer to mouse. The read terminates 1 residue ahead of where the CDR3 ends, so the germline J gene completes it. The chain joins TRBV26 to TRBJ1-1, with TRBD1 as a possible D gene (6 bases). CDR1 is KGHPV, CDR2 FQNQEV, per germline (reference sequence). This CDR3 region has 13 residues. CDR3 bases read: TGTGCCAGCAGCCTGGGACAAAACATAGAAGTCTTC. Encoded protein: CASSLGQNIEVF. The entire CDR3 reads CASSLGQNIEVFF.

About this clone itself: The gene names given are mouse names. The read stops 1 residue short of the end of the CDR3; the missing end is completed from the germline J gene. The chain employs TRBV26 and TRBJ2-1, with TRBD1 identical over 10 bases. CDR3 length: 15 amino acids. After removal of 4 bases from V and 2 bases from J, the junction contained 2 bases not matched to a gene. Germline V CDR1 and CDR2: KGHPV, FQNQEV (reference sequence). The CDR3 bases that were read are TGTGCCAGCAGTCCCGGGACAGGGGACTATGCTGAGCAGTTC. Its translation is CASSPGTGDYAEQF. Given in full, the CDR3 is CASSPGTGDYAEQFF.

A note on this clone: Germline and genes here are mouse. The sequenced fragment ends 1 residue before the CDR3 boundary, so the rest is inferred from the germline J gene. This chain links TRBV20 with TRBJ1-4; 12 bases map to TRBD1. Germline trimming cut 2 bases from V and 7 bases from J; bases unmatched to any gene: 5. The CDR3 consists of 15 residues. Germline loops: CDR1 GFQATS, CDR2 STVNSAI. CDR3 sequence reads: CGARFGTGGTERLFF. The part of the CDR3 DNA that was read is TGTGGTGCTAGGTTTGGGACAGGGGGCACCGAAAGATTATTT. Full variable domain (outside the CDR3, taken from reference TRBV20 and TRBJ1-4): GALVYQYPRRTICKSGTSMRMECQAVGFQATSVAWYRQSPQKTFELIALSTVNSAIKYEQNFTQEKFPISHPNLSFSSMTVLNAYLEDRGLYLCGARFGTGGTERLFFGHGTKLSVL.

Concerning this clone itself: Gene names denote mouse genes. The sequenced CDR3 bases are TGTGCCAGCAGTCTGTCAGGGGAGGGGACCTTGTAC. It translates to CASSLSGEGTLY. The full CDR3 protein reads CASSLSGEGTLYF. This rearrangement joins TRBV26 to TRBJ2-4, with D possibly TRBD1 on 5 matching bases. The read ends 1 residue early relative to the CDR3; the germline J gene fills the gap. V lost 0 bases and J 9 bases, leaving 10 bases between the germline ends. The CDR3 spans 13 residues. Germline CDR1 reads KGHPV; CDR2 reads FQNQEV (reference sequence).

The table lists this clone with a few counts. The genes are named according to mouse. Read coverage stops 1 residue before the CDR3 terminus; the germline J gene supplies the remainder. The chain links TRBV26 to TRBJ1-5; 10 bases agree with TRBD1. Germline V lookup: CDR1 KGHPV, CDR2 FQNQEV (reference sequence). Trimming at V came to 4 bases and at J to 4 bases, leaving 4 bases not matched to a gene. The CDR3 is 15 amino acids. The sequenced CDR3 bases are TGTGCCAGCAGTCCGGGACAGGGGAGAAACCAGGCTCCGCTT. It encodes CASSPGQGRNQAPL. The whole CDR3 protein is CASSPGQGRNQAPLF.

On this clone: The germline and genes are mouse ones. Read data end 1 residue before the CDR3 end; the end is taken from the germline J gene. The chain employs TRBV23 and TRBJ1-1. The CDR3 is 12 residues long. Germline CDR1 is KGHTA and CDR2 is FQNQQP. The covered CDR3 bases are TGCTCCAGCAGTCAACCAAACACAGAAGTCTTC. This gives the protein CSSSQPNTEVF. The whole CDR3 protein is CSSSQPNTEVFF.

This clone was found once. Gene names are the mouse ones. The CDR3 is cut off 1 residue early in the read; its end comes from the germline J gene. The J gene is TRBJ1-4, the V gene TRBV26; D not certain. Germline CDR1 is KGHPV and CDR2 is FQNQEV (reference sequence). The CDR3 covers 11 residues. V shed 2 bases and J shed 5 bases, with 0 bases lying between them. Incomplete CDR3 DNA: TGTGCCAGCAGTCTGAACGAAAGATTATTT. This encodes CASSLNERLF. The entire CDR3 reads CASSLNERLFF.

This clone is labeled large. Genes and germline are mouse. The read comes to an end 1 residue before the CDR3 does, leaving the germline J gene to fill in the end. This chain connects TRBV16 to TRBJ2-7, with 11 nucleotides matching TRBD2. The germline CDR1 and CDR2 sequences are SGHSA and FRNQAP. The CDR3 loop spans 14 amino acids. The trim removed 5 bases at V and 4 bases at J, leaving 4 bases unmatched. CDR3 amino acids: CASSPRLGGYEQYF. The CDR3 bases that were read are TGTGCAAGCAGCCCTCGACTGGGGGGGTATGAACAGTAC.

Points on this clone: Mouse gene names and germline throughout. The read is 1 residue too short to cover the CDR3 end, so that end is filled in from the germline J gene. The chain employs TRBV12-2 and TRBJ1-6; a possible D gene is TRBD1 (6 bases). Being an ORF, TRBJ1-6 has a function that is uncertain. The CDR3 runs 14 residues. In germline, CDR1 is SGHLS, CDR2 HYDKME. The V end lost 4 bases, the J end lost 7 bases, and 13 bases lay between the germline ends. Partial CDR3 DNA: TGTGCCAGCTCCCTACAGGGAGGAAATTCGCCCCTCTAC. Protein: CASSLQGGNSPLY. The whole CDR3 is CASSLQGGNSPLYF.

This clone has a handful of counts. Germline and genes here are mouse. The CDR3 extends 1 residue past the end of the read, so its final part is completed from the germline J gene. The chain combines TRBV26 with TRBJ2-7; TRBD1 aligns across 9 bases. This CDR3 region has 14 residues. J was trimmed by 4 bases and V by 7 bases; bases with no gene match: 8. In germline, CDR1 is KGHPV, CDR2 FQNQEV (reference sequence). CDR3 bases read: TGTGCCAGCACCCTGACAGGGGGGACTTATGAACAGTAC. Protein product: CASTLTGGTYEQY. The complete CDR3 reads CASTLTGGTYEQYF. The variable domain in full, completed from reference TRBV26 and TRBJ2-7, reads NSKVIQTPRYLVKGQGQKAKMRCIPEKGHPVVFWYQQNKNNEFKFLINFQNQEVLQQIDMTEKRFSAECPSNSPCSLEIQSSEAGDSALYLCASTLTGGTYEQYFGPGTRLTVL.